Each of the 24 T cell receptor beta chains below was sequenced from the same sample in a study of T cells in Graves' hyperthyroidism and ophthalmopathy (dated by TCRdb to between 2018 and 2020). The receptor library was made with multiplex PCR. The sequencer was an Illumina HiSeq 2000. The TCR beta CDR3 regions were amplified from RNA transcripts. The first round of RT-PCR for the TCR CDR3 was performed with the HTBI primer set and the Qiagen OneStep RT-PCR kit. TCRdb reran the public reads through fastp at Q25 and MiXCR, keeping productive beta chains. Identical CDR3 protein sequences are pooled into one entry, listed with their most common genes and DNA. The sample table records 340,000 or so distinct CDR3 sequences; roughly 18% of these occur just once. Of the sample, around 54% falls within the top ten clones. Material: blood. The receptors here all came from a woman aged 45-65 years with Graves' hyperthyroidism.

This clonotype was seen repeatedly, ten times or more. The genes are TRBV30 and TRBJ1-1; D unresolved. The CDR3 spans 11 residues. V lost 6 bases to trimming and J lost 6 bases, with 11 bases between them. Germline-derived CDR1 and CDR2 are GTSNPN and SVGIG (reference sequence). Written as DNA, the CDR3 is TGTGCCTGTTACACCTGGGCTGAAGCTTTCTTT. Translating it yields CACYTWAEAFF.

CDR3 DNA sequence: TGCAGTGCTAGAGATAGTCAGCAGGGTGCGGACACCGGGGAGCTGTTTTTT. It is translated as CSARDSQQGADTGELFF. The chain has TRBV20-1 and TRBJ2-2; weak D call: TRBD1 (5 bases). The germline gives CDR1 DFQATT, CDR2 SNEGSKA (reference sequence). CDR3 length: 17 residues. V lost 0 bases, J lost 3 bases, and 17 bases lay in between.

In this sample, this clonotype turned up once. The chain uses TRBV5-1 and TRBJ2-7; D may be TRBD1 or TRBD2 (5 bases each). From germline, CDR1 is SGHRS and CDR2 YFSETQ. Trimming stripped 0 bases from V and 7 bases from J, with 11 bases between. This CDR3 is built from 13 residues. The CDR3 sequence is CASSLGGVGEQYF. The DNA for the CDR3 is TGCGCCAGCAGCTTGGGAGGGGTCGGGGAGCAGTACTTC.

This clonotype showed up many times. V and J are TRBV7-2 and TRBJ2-3; a weak D match, TRBD1 (5 bases). V was pared by 5 bases and J by 6 bases, with 9 bases between. Germline CDR1 reads SGHTA; CDR2 reads FQGNSA. This CDR3 region has 12 residues. The CDR3 here is CASSSGADTQYF. Here the CDR3 DNA reads TGTGCCAGCAGCAGTGGGGCGGATACGCAGTATTTT.

This rearrangement joins TRBV9 to TRBJ2-1, with 7 bases aligning to TRBD1. After removal of 3 bases from V and 4 bases from J, the junction contained 7 bases not matched to a gene. CDR1 and CDR2 from the germline V gene are SGDLS and YYNGEE. The CDR3 is made up of 15 amino acids. The CDR3, as DNA: TGTGCCAGCAGCGGATTGGGACAGAGTTACAATGAGCAGTTCTTC. Amino acids: CASSGLGQSYNEQFF.

The V and J genes are TRBV5-4 and TRBJ1-6, with D possibly being TRBD1 (6 bases). The CDR3 runs 15 residues. V was cut by 3 bases and J by 9 bases, with 16 bases left in between. CDR1 and CDR2 from the germline V gene are SGHNT and YYREEE (reference sequence). DNA for the CDR3: TGTGCCAGCAGCTCCCGCGGGACACTCCTTTCACCCCTCCACTTT. Protein: CASSSRGTLLSPLHF. Based on the CDR3 plus reference TRBV5-4 and TRBJ1-6, the full variable domain is ETGVTQSPTHLIKTRGQQVTLRCSSQSGHNTVSWYQQALGQGPQFIFQYYREEENGRGNFPPRFSGLQFPNYSSELNVNALELDDSALYLCASSSRGTLLSPLHFGNGTRLTVT.

This clonotype occurred a few times. V gene TRBV2 combines with J gene TRBJ2-6; TRBD1 might be the D (5 bases). V gave up 5 bases and J gave up 1 base, with 15 bases separating them. The CDR3 sequence is 17 residues long. The germline V gene encodes CDR1 SNHLY and CDR2 FYNNEI. This CDR3 reads CASSLGAGWSGANVLTF. The CDR3 DNA sequence: TGTGCCAGCAGTTTAGGGGCAGGGTGGTCTGGGGCCAACGTCCTGACTTTC.

This chain connects TRBV12-3 or TRBV12-4 to TRBJ1-1, with D perhaps matching TRBD1 (6 bases). The CDR3 is 15 amino acids. Trimming removed 6 bases from V and 5 bases from J, with 19 bases in between. The CDR3 loop reads CASSLTVGGATEAFF. CDR3 DNA: TGTGCCAGCAGCTTAACGGTGGGGGGGGCTACTGAAGCTTTCTTT.

This clonotype came up many times. The chain carries TRBV13 and TRBJ1-5; no definite D call. V was pared by 4 bases and J by 4 bases, with 11 bases between. Per germline, CDR1 PRHDT and CDR2 FYEKMQ (reference sequence). The CDR3 loop spans 14 amino acids. The CDR3 bases are TGTGCCAGCAGCTCGGGGTTCCGTAATCAGCCCCAGCATTTT. Protein product: CASSSGFRNQPQHF.

This clonotype was counted only a few times. The CDR3 DNA reads TGTGCCAGCAGTGCCCCTTCACAGGGAACGGAGCCCCTCCACTTT. It specifies CASSAPSQGTEPLHF. The chain employs TRBV12-3 or TRBV12-4 and TRBJ1-6; tentatively, D is TRBD1 (6 bases). The CDR3 covers 15 residues. The V end lost 5 bases, the J end lost 13 bases, and 21 bases lay between the germline ends.

There are a few counts of this clonotype. J is TRBJ2-1 and V is TRBV5-5; 9 bases agree with TRBD2. Trimming cost V 6 bases and J 6 bases; bases outside gene matches: 10. The CDR3 loop spans 15 amino acids. Germline assignment: CDR1 SGHKS and CDR2 YYEKEE (reference sequence). CDR3: CASIERGASRNEQFF. The DNA of the CDR3 is TGTGCCAGCATCGAGCGGGGGGCTTCTCGCAATGAGCAGTTCTTC.

About this clonotype: A much more abundant neighbour one base away suggests this may be a read error. This sequence joins TRBV13 and TRBJ1-1; D is unclear. CDR1 and CDR2 (germline): PRHDT, FYEKMQ (reference sequence). Trimming pared 6 bases from V and 0 bases from J, leaving 5 bases between. CDR3 size: 12 residues. The CDR3 DNA reads as TGTGCCAGCAGAATAATGAACACTGAAGCTTTCTTT. Protein sequence: CASRIMNTEAFF. Using reference TRBV13 and TRBJ1-1 for the parts outside the CDR3, the full variable domain is AAGVIQSPRHLIKEKRETATLKCYPIPRHDTVYWYQQGPGQDPQFLISFYEKMQSDKGSIPDRFSAQQFSDYHSELNMSSLELGDSALYFCASRIMNTEAFFGQGTRLTVV.

In this sample, this clonotype turned up many times. The rearrangement links TRBV5-1 to TRBJ2-1; TRBD1 matches 7 bases. CDR1 SGHRS and CDR2 YFSETQ come from the germline V gene. The length of the CDR3 is 14 residues. V shed 0 bases and J 4 bases; nucleotides not matched to a gene: 1. Here the CDR3 DNA reads TGCGCCAGCAGCTTGGGACAGGGATACAATGAGCAGTTCTTC. The encoded protein is CASSLGQGYNEQFF. Combining the CDR3 with reference TRBV5-1 and TRBJ2-1 gives the whole variable domain KAGVTQTPRYLIKTRGQQVTLSCSPISGHRSVSWYQQTPGQGLQFLFEYFSETQRNKGNFPGRFSGRQFSNSRSEMNVSTLELGDSALYLCASSLGQGYNEQFFGPGTRLTVL.

This clonotype has ten or more counts. The chain has TRBV12-3 or TRBV12-4 and TRBJ2-5; D might be TRBD2 (6 bases). The CDR3 covers 14 residues. Deletions cut 5 bases from V and 4 bases from J, with 14 bases between. The DNA for the CDR3 is TGTGCCAGCAGTCCCCGCGGGGACGGAGAGACCCAGTACTTC. Encoded protein: CASSPRGDGETQYF.

This clonotype was picked up many times. The CDR3 protein is CASSYGTGWNQPQHF. CDR3 DNA sequence: TGTGCCAGCAGCTACGGGACAGGGTGGAATCAGCCCCAGCATTTT. The chain joins TRBV6-1 to TRBJ1-5, with TRBD1 matching 9 bases. The CDR3 runs to 15 residues. CDR1 and CDR2 from the germline V gene are MNHNS and SASEGT. V lost 6 bases and J lost 4; bases outside the gene matches: 7.

The rearrangement uses TRBV19 and TRBJ1-1; possible D gene TRBD1, 6 bases. The CDR3 totals 14 residues. V was pared by 6 bases and J by 4 bases, with 15 bases between. In germline, CDR1 is LNHDA, CDR2 SQIVND (reference sequence). The CDR3 loop is CASRSGGGVTEAFF. CDR3 DNA: TGTGCCAGTAGGTCGGGAGGGGGGGTCACTGAAGCTTTCTTT.

This clonotype was seen at least ten times. The rearrangement joins TRBV5-1 to TRBJ2-1; perhaps TRBD1 as D (5 bases). V dropped 0 bases and J dropped 7 bases, with 17 bases sitting between them. CDR1 and CDR2 from the germline V gene are SGHRS and YFSETQ. There are 16 residues in the CDR3. The CDR3: CASSLAGASTLNEQFF. In DNA, the CDR3 is TGCGCCAGCAGCTTGGCTGGGGCTAGTACGTTAAATGAGCAGTTCTTC.

This clonotype was seen many times. The rearrangement joins TRBV6-1 to TRBJ2-3, with D tentatively TRBD2 (5 bases). The CDR3 loop spans 11 amino acids. Trimming stripped 10 bases from V and 4 bases from J, with 9 bases between. Germline V gene data show CDR1 as MNHNS and CDR2 as SASEGT. The CDR3 DNA reads TGTGCCACCGGGGTGGCAGATACGCAGTATTTT. This translates into CATGVADTQYF.

This clonotype was counted a few times. The chain links TRBV11-2 to TRBJ2-3; the match to TRBD2 covers 10 bases. The length of the CDR3 is 15 residues. The ends lost 2 bases at V and 5 bases at J; junction bases unmatched: 4. Per the germline V gene, CDR1 is SGHAT and CDR2 is FQNNGV. The CDR3 sequence is CASSLSGRAVDTQYF. CDR3 coding DNA: TGTGCCAGCAGCTTAAGCGGGAGGGCCGTAGATACGCAGTATTTT.

The chain has TRBV20-1 and TRBJ2-6, with D unclear. Per germline, CDR1 DFQATT and CDR2 SNEGSKA (reference sequence). The germline V and J ends were trimmed by 5 bases and 0 bases, with 8 bases remaining between them. This CDR3 is built from 14 residues. In DNA form, the CDR3 reads TGCAGTGCTTACAGAAGCTCTGGGGCCAACGTCCTGACTTTC. It encodes CSAYRSSGANVLTF.

This clonotype was counted only a few times. This sequence joins TRBV19 and TRBJ1-2, with 7 bases fitting TRBD1. V lost 4 bases, J lost 4 bases, and 9 bases stayed unmatched. This CDR3 is 15 amino acids long. Germline assignment: CDR1 LNHDA and CDR2 SQIVND (reference sequence). The CDR3 is CASSTGTAVGYGYTF. CDR3 DNA: TGTGCCAGTAGTACAGGGACAGCTGTGGGCTATGGCTACACCTTC.

This clonotype was counted at least ten times. The chain links TRBV11-3 to TRBJ2-1; D possibly corresponds to TRBD2 (6 bases). The CDR3 is 13 residues long. Germline assignment: CDR1 SGHNT and CDR2 YENEEA. V lost 5 bases and J 2 bases, leaving 7 bases between the germline ends. This CDR3 is CASSGGAYNEQFF. The CDR3 DNA follows: TGTGCCAGCAGCGGAGGGGCCTACAATGAGCAGTTCTTC.

This clonotype was observed a few times. This chain connects TRBV19 to TRBJ2-5; D may be TRBD1 (6 bases). V was trimmed by 5 bases and J by 3 bases, leaving 13 bases between them. Germline V gives CDR1 LNHDA, CDR2 SQIVND (reference sequence). There are 14 residues in the CDR3. As DNA, the CDR3 is TGTGCCAGTAGTGCCGGGACATGGAAAGAGACCCAGTACTTC. It translates to CASSAGTWKETQYF.

V and J are TRBV11-2 and TRBJ2-7, with 7 bases fitting TRBD2. The germline V gene has CDR1 SGHAT and CDR2 FQNNGV. The ends lost 4 bases at V and 2 bases at J; junction bases unmatched: 8. The CDR3 contains 15 residues. The CDR3 loop reads CASSSIAGETYEQYF. In DNA form, the CDR3 reads TGTGCCAGCAGCTCAATAGCGGGTGAGACCTACGAGCAGTACTTC.